These 5 T cell receptor beta chains originate from one sample sequenced in a study of CD8+CD57+ T cells in acquired aplastic anemia. For sequencing, patients were chosen who had shown expansion of CD8+CD57+ cells by flow cytometry. Genomic DNA was employed as the template in profiling TCR beta VDJ and CDR3. TCRdb reprocessed the reads via MiXCR and lists one record per CDR3 protein. This sample yields approximately 170,000 distinct CDR3 sequences, of which around half are seen a single time; 3.2% belongs to the top ten. Sequencing used sorted CD4+, CD8+, or CD8+CD57+ T cells (not recorded which) from PBMCs. Receptors originate from a human donor with aplastic anemia.

Remarks on this clonotype: A much larger clonotype is one base distant, so this may be a read error. The chain recombines TRBV12-3 or TRBV12-4 with TRBJ1-2; no clear D gene. This CDR3 has 11 amino acids. In DNA form, the CDR3 reads TGTGCCAGCACCTTAGGTCGGCGGTACATCTTC. Encoded protein: CASTLGRRYIF.

This chain connects TRBV28 to TRBJ1-2; 10 bases are shared with TRBD1. The CDR3 spans 15 residues. The germline gives CDR1 MDHEN, CDR2 SYDVKM. V was clipped by 5 bases and J by 4 bases; unmatched bases: 7. CDR3 amino acids: CASSTRTGGSYGYTF. The DNA of the CDR3 is TGTGCCAGCAGTACCCGGACAGGGGGAAGCTATGGCTACACCTTC.

The CDR3 sequence is CSVVSLGGLEAFF. The CDR3 DNA follows: TGCAGCGTCGTCTCATTAGGAGGGCTTGAAGCTTTCTTT. The V gene is TRBV29-1, the J gene TRBJ1-1; unclear D gene. The germline V gene has CDR1 SQVTM and CDR2 ANQGSEA. The CDR3 spans 13 residues. With 6 bases removed from V and 7 bases from J, the gap between germline ends came to 18 bases.

CDR3 nucleotide sequence: TGTGCCAGCAGATCCTTCTCCTTAGCGGGGGGGCGAGCAGATACGCAGTATTTT. Translating it yields CASRSFSLAGGRADTQYF. The chain uses TRBV12-3 or TRBV12-4 and TRBJ2-3, with TRBD2 matching over 11 bases. V shed 6 bases and J 4 bases; nucleotides not matched to a gene: 15. This CDR3 is built from 18 residues.

This chain uses TRBV29-1 with TRBJ1-4; maybe TRBD1 (5 bases). CDR1 is SQVTM, CDR2 ANQGSEA, per germline. V gave up 4 bases and J gave up 8 bases, with 14 bases separating them. The CDR3 length is 13 residues. The CDR3 DNA is TGCAGCGTTGCCCCCGGGGGTGGGGAAAAACTGTTTTTT. The encoded protein is CSVAPGGGEKLFF.